This T cell receptor (beta chain) comes out of a study of blood T cells in healthy people across ages. At the level of the study: Every two T cells gave about one barcoded beta molecule via template switching.

The CDR3 totals 15 residues. The V segment lost 4 bases and the J segment 2 bases; nucleotides outside the gene matches: 4. The germline V gene encodes CDR1 MGHRA and CDR2 YSYEKL. The study's findings and limits: Roughly linearly, TCR beta diversity per million T cells fell as age increased. Long-lived donors exceeded aged donors in naive CD4+ cells and diversity.

A second PCR of roughly 7 to 11 cycles used a sample-barcoded 5' primer and a J-beta primer mix. MiXCR, applied by TCRdb to the 5' RACE reads, yields one record per CDR3 protein. There are 1.5 million to 2 million distinct CDR3 sequences in the sample; more than 35% occur only once, and around 23% lies in the top ten. With respect to this clonotype: The antigen is not known.

This TCR derives from a human donor in good health. Sequences were obtained from blood. The V and J genes are TRBV4-1 and TRBJ2-7; TRBD2 matches at 11 bases. CDR3 sequence: CASSRLAGGAYEQYF. In DNA, the CDR3 is TGCGCCAGCAGCCGTTTAGCGGGGGGGGCCTACGAGCAGTACTTC.